Below, 31 T cell receptor beta chains from the same sample are listed, as sequenced in a study of shared clonotypes between healthy human individuals. CD45RO-negative CD8 cells positively selected for CCR7 made up the naive population, which excluded terminally differentiated effector memory CD45RA+ cells. Profiled with immunoSEQ multiplex PCR; TCRdb holds only in-frame clones, not every one. The sample holds millions of clones, approximately 94% seen once. The sequenced sample consisted of naive CD8+ T cells from PBMCs. The receptors stem from a man younger than 35 in good health. Some clones in this sample may be carry-over from other donors' samples.

The J gene is TRBJ2-1, the V gene TRBV4-1; 8 bases agree with TRBD2. The length of the CDR3 is 17 residues. Germline CDR1 is MGHRA and CDR2 is YSYEKL. V shed 2 bases, J shed 0 bases, and the junction held 6 bases outside the gene matches. CDR3 loop: CASSQYGLADSYNEQFF. DNA of the CDR3: TGCGCCAGCAGCCAATACGGACTAGCCGACTCCTACAATGAGCAGTTCTTC.

Note on this clone: The identical CDR3 is also encoded by other nucleotide sequences in the sample. V and J are TRBV6-6 and TRBJ2-7; perhaps TRBD1 as D (6 bases). CDR1 is MNHNY and CDR2 is SVGAGI in the germline V gene (reference sequence). The CDR3 spans 14 residues. Trimming took 3 bases from V and 1 from J, leaving 10 bases between them. The CDR3 here is CASSYAGQSYEQYF. The CDR3 coding sequence is TGTGCCAGCAGTTATGCCGGACAGTCCTACGAGCAGTACTTC.

With regard to this clone: Other DNA variants within this sample encode the same CDR3. The chain combines TRBV7-9 with TRBJ2-1, with D perhaps matching TRBD2 (5 bases). The V end lost 4 bases, the J end lost 0 bases, and 10 bases lay between the germline ends. Germline V gene lookup returns CDR1 SEHNR and CDR2 FQNEAQ (reference sequence). The CDR3 contains 15 residues. The chain's CDR3 is CASSSGGSSYNEQFF. As DNA, the CDR3 is TGTGCCAGCAGCTCCGGTGGGAGCTCCTACAATGAGCAGTTCTTC. Looking up the rest from reference TRBV7-9 and TRBJ2-1 gives the full variable domain: DTGVSQNPRHKITKRGQNVTFRCDPISEHNRLYWYRQTLGQGPEFLTYFQNEAQLEKSRLLSDRFSAERPKGSFSTLEIQRTEQGDSAMYLCASSSGGSSYNEQFFGPGTRLTVL.

The CDR3 region is CASSILVAQDQHF. The CDR3 nucleotides are TGTGCCAGTAGTATCTTGGTCGCGCAGGACCAGCATTTT. The chain is built from TRBV19 and TRBJ1-5; D remains ambiguous. Trimming took 3 bases from V and 12 from J, leaving 15 bases between them. The CDR3 runs 13 residues. In germline, CDR1 is LNHDA, CDR2 SQIVND (reference sequence).

The chain has TRBV7-6 and TRBJ2-3, with a tentative D call TRBD2 (6 bases). CDR1 is SGHVS, CDR2 FNYEAQ, per germline. The CDR3 loop spans 17 amino acids. Trimming took 1 base from V and 10 from J, leaving 24 bases between them. The CDR3 DNA sequence: TGTGCCAGCAGCTTAGTAAATAGGAGGGAGACCAGCCCGGCGCAGTATTTT. It is translated as CASSLVNRRETSPAQYF. Variable domain in full (rest from reference TRBV7-6 and TRBJ2-3): GAGVSQSPRYKVTKRGQDVALRCDPISGHVSLYWYRQALGQGPEFLTYFNYEAQQDKSGLPNDRFSAERPEGSISTLTIQRTEQRDSAMYRCASSLVNRRETSPAQYFGPGTRLTVL.

Worth noting for this clone: Other DNA sequences of this sample code for an identical CDR3. This rearrangement joins TRBV29-1 to TRBJ1-1, with D unresolved. This CDR3 comprises 11 residues. CDR1 and CDR2 from the germline V gene are SQVTM and ANQGSEA. Deletions cut 4 bases from V and 2 bases from J, with 5 bases between. DNA of the CDR3: TGCAGCGTTGTGTCTAACACTGAAGCTTTCTTT. As protein: CSVVSNTEAFF.

This chain connects TRBV27 to TRBJ1-5; 8 positions match TRBD1. Germline CDR1 is MNHEY and CDR2 is SMNVEV (reference sequence). V lost 5 bases, J lost 4 bases, and 19 bases stayed unmatched. CDR3 length: 19 amino acids. The CDR3 is CASSPQILHQGALNQPQHF. The CDR3, as DNA: TGTGCCAGCAGTCCCCAGATACTACACCAGGGGGCGCTGAATCAGCCCCAGCATTTT.

This clone was picked up one time. The chain links TRBV6-5 to TRBJ2-7; D is undetermined. The germline gives CDR1 MNHEY, CDR2 SVGAGI. V was shortened by 8 bases and J by 2 bases, with 13 bases between the two germline ends. The CDR3 totals 13 residues. In DNA form, the CDR3 reads TGTGCCAGCGATGACACTCCCCCCTACGAGCAGTACTTC. It is translated as CASDDTPPYEQYF.

The chain couples TRBV5-1 to TRBJ2-7; D is unclear. V lost 4 bases to trimming and J lost 2 bases, with 7 bases between them. The CDR3 is 12 amino acids. The germline CDR1 and CDR2 sequences are SGHRS and YFSETQ. CDR3 sequence reads: CASSENPYEQYF. CDR3 nucleotide sequence: TGCGCCAGCAGCGAGAACCCCTACGAGCAGTACTTC.

V usage is TRBV6-5 and J usage is TRBJ2-5; D unclear. The CDR3 is 15 amino acids. V lost 2 bases to trimming and J lost 2 bases, with 12 bases between them. The germline V gene encodes CDR1 MNHEY and CDR2 SVGAGI. CDR3 loop: CASSYGPIVQETQYF. The CDR3 DNA reads as TGTGCCAGCAGTTACGGTCCGATAGTACAAGAGACCCAGTACTTC.

The V and J genes are TRBV27 and TRBJ1-2; possible D gene TRBD1, 6 bases. Germline values: CDR1 MNHEY, CDR2 SMNVEV (reference sequence). This CDR3 comprises 15 residues. V gave up 4 bases and J gave up 0 bases, with 12 bases separating them. DNA for the CDR3: TGTGCCAGCAGTTCTCGGACAGCATCTAACTATGGCTACACCTTC. Translating gives CASSSRTASNYGYTF.

This clone was recorded a few times. The gene calls are TRBV28 and TRBJ1-1; the D is unclear. This CDR3 contains 13 residues. Trimming removed 7 bases at V and 4 bases at J, with 13 bases between. The germline V gene encodes CDR1 MDHEN and CDR2 SYDVKM. CDR3 bases: TGTGCCAGCAAGTCCGGAACGGTCACTGAAGCTTTCTTT. Translated, it gives CASKSGTVTEAFF.

This chain links TRBV19 with TRBJ2-1; 7 nucleotides align to TRBD1. Trimming took 4 bases from V and 10 from J; bases not matched to a gene: 13. The CDR3 contains 15 residues. Germline-derived CDR1 and CDR2 are LNHDA and SQIVND (reference sequence). This chain's CDR3 is CASSRGQMRIGEQFF. The CDR3 region has the DNA TGTGCCAGTAGTAGGGGACAGATGCGAATTGGGGAGCAGTTCTTC.

The rearrangement links TRBV29-1 to TRBJ2-1, with D maybe TRBD2 (7 bases). This CDR3 is 13 amino acids long. Germline V gene data show CDR1 as SQVTM and CDR2 as ANQGSEA. The V end was cut by 7 bases, the J end by 3 bases, with 13 bases between. DNA of the CDR3: TGCAGCGCCCTAGGGGGGGGCTACAATGAGCAGTTCTTC. It codes for CSALGGGYNEQFF.

The V gene is TRBV7-2, the J gene TRBJ2-1; 10 bases map to TRBD2. Germline V gene data show CDR1 as SGHTA and CDR2 as FQGNSA. The CDR3 runs to 19 residues. The ends lost 1 base at V and 2 bases at J; junction bases unmatched: 11. CDR3 coding DNA: TGTGCCAGCAGCTTAGTCGCACTAGCGGGATTCATAACCTACAATGAGCAGTTCTTC. Protein sequence: CASSLVALAGFITYNEQFF.

The chain has TRBV19 and TRBJ2-7, with TRBD1 identical over 11 bases. Germline V gives CDR1 LNHDA, CDR2 SQIVND (reference sequence). Trimming took 6 bases from V and 3 from J; bases not matched to a gene: 7. The CDR3 spans 15 residues. CDR3 coding DNA: TGTGCCAGTAGCTCCGGACAGGGGGCTTTCTACGAGCAGTACTTC. Protein product: CASSSGQGAFYEQYF.

The J gene is TRBJ1-4, the V gene TRBV4-1; 7 positions match TRBD1. The CDR3 contains 13 residues. The junction had 1 base not matched to a gene; V was cut back by 4 bases and J by 5 bases. Looked up from germline, CDR1 is MGHRA and CDR2 is YSYEKL. The DNA for the CDR3 is TGCGCCAGCAGCCTGACAGGGAATGAAAAACTGTTTTTT. It encodes CASSLTGNEKLFF.

The chain carries TRBV10-3 and TRBJ2-7; 7 bases fit TRBD1. After removal of 3 bases from V and 1 base from J, the junction contained 6 bases not matched to a gene. The CDR3 has 15 amino acids. Germline-derived CDR1 and CDR2 are ENHRY and SYGVKD. Here the CDR3 reads CAISDGTVLSYEQYF. CDR3 nucleotide sequence: TGTGCCATCAGTGATGGGACAGTGCTTTCCTACGAGCAGTACTTC.

The rearrangement uses TRBV27 and TRBJ1-1; the D gene is possibly TRBD1 (6 bases). V lost 2 bases and J 3 bases, leaving 13 bases between the germline ends. The CDR3 extends over 15 amino acids. Germline V lookup: CDR1 MNHEY, CDR2 SMNVEV (reference sequence). The CDR3 protein is CASSLLAQGYTEAFF. CDR3 bases: TGTGCCAGCAGTTTACTCGCACAGGGCTACACTGAAGCTTTCTTT.

This rearrangement joins TRBV6-5 to TRBJ2-2; tentative D call: TRBD1 (6 bases). In germline, CDR1 is MNHEY, CDR2 SVGAGI. With 0 bases removed from V and 6 bases from J, the gap between germline ends came to 8 bases. The CDR3 totals 14 residues. For the CDR3, the DNA is TGTGCCAGCAGTTACTCAAACAGGGCCGGGGAGCTGTTTTTT. This translates into CASSYSNRAGELFF.

This sequence joins TRBV5-8 and TRBJ1-2, with D perhaps matching TRBD1 (6 bases). CDR1 is SGHTS, CDR2 YDEGEE, per germline. This CDR3 comprises 13 residues. The V gene lost 3 bases and the J gene lost 2 bases, with 8 bases spanning the gap. The CDR3 DNA reads TGTGCCAGCAGCTGGGGACAAAACTATGGCTACACCTTC. The encoded protein is CASSWGQNYGYTF. Full variable domain (rest looked up from reference TRBV5-8 and TRBJ1-2): EAGVTQSPTHLIKTRGQQATLRCSPISGHTSVYWYQQALGLGLQFLLWYDEGEERNRGNFPPRFSGRQFPNYSSELNVNALELEDSALYLCASSWGQNYGYTFGSGTRLTVV.

V gene TRBV28 combines with J gene TRBJ2-5; the D gene is possibly TRBD2 (6 bases). Germline CDR1 MDHEN, CDR2 SYDVKM. The CDR3 runs 13 residues. V was pared by 7 bases and J by 0 bases, with 9 bases between. The CDR3 nucleotides are TGTGCCAGCAACGAGCGGGACCAAGAGACCCAGTACTTC. Protein: CASNERDQETQYF.

The V gene is TRBV28, the J gene TRBJ2-7; 9 positions match TRBD2. The V and J ends lost 8 bases and 3 bases, in that order; junction bases with no gene match: 11. The CDR3 runs to 15 residues. In germline, CDR1 is MDHEN, CDR2 SYDVKM. CDR3 sequence reads: CASSQRLAGVYEQYF. The CDR3 DNA is TGTGCCAGCTCCCAGAGATTAGCGGGAGTCTACGAGCAGTACTTC.

J is TRBJ1-5 and V is TRBV6-5; D not resolved. The germline V gene has CDR1 MNHEY and CDR2 SVGAGI. This CDR3 has 14 residues. Trimming took 4 bases from V and 7 from J, leaving 14 bases between them. The CDR3: CASSFHRGSQPQHF. As DNA, the CDR3 is TGTGCCAGCAGTTTCCACCGAGGTAGCCAGCCCCAGCATTTT.

This chain uses TRBV5-1 with TRBJ2-1; 9 nucleotides line up with TRBD2. The CDR3 is 14 amino acids. With V trimmed by 6 bases and J by 4 bases, 5 bases remained unmatched. CDR1 is SGHRS and CDR2 is YFSETQ in the germline V gene. The CDR3 sequence: CASTGSGRYNEQFF. CDR3 sequence (DNA): TGCGCCAGCACCGGTAGCGGGAGATACAATGAGCAGTTCTTC.

The rearrangement joins TRBV7-8 to TRBJ1-1, with D hard to call. This CDR3 has 15 amino acids. Per the germline V gene, CDR1 is SGHVS and CDR2 is FQNEAQ. V was cut by 4 bases and J by 1 base, with 13 bases left in between. CDR3 DNA: TGTGCCAGCAGCTCGTCGACGGGGAAGAACACTGAAGCTTTCTTT. Translating gives CASSSSTGKNTEAFF.

In this sample, this clone turned up once. Different DNA sequences within this sample yield the same CDR3. The gene calls are TRBV27 and TRBJ1-4; D possibly corresponds to TRBD1 (6 bases). The CDR3 loop spans 14 amino acids. Per germline, CDR1 MNHEY and CDR2 SMNVEV (reference sequence). Trimming pared 4 bases from V and 7 bases from J, leaving 13 bases between. CDR3 sequence: CASSSTGSGEKLFF. The CDR3 DNA follows: TGTGCCAGCAGTTCGACAGGTTCGGGTGAAAAACTGTTTTTT.

The chain couples TRBV4-1 to TRBJ2-2; 14 positions match TRBD2. Germline assignment: CDR1 MGHRA and CDR2 YSYEKL. CDR3 size: 20 residues. V dropped 4 bases and J dropped 5; count of bases not matched to a gene: 15. The CDR3 loop is CASSLTVGTSGSMGTGELFF. The CDR3 coding sequence is TGCGCCAGCAGCCTGACCGTAGGGACTAGCGGGAGTATGGGGACCGGGGAGCTGTTTTTT.

Written as DNA, the CDR3 is TGTGCCAGCAGCGAGGGGGTTCGCAATCAGCCCCAGCATTTT. The encoded protein is CASSEGVRNQPQHF. V usage is TRBV9 and J usage is TRBJ1-5, with a possible D match to TRBD1 (6 bases). The CDR3 spans 14 residues. The ends were cut back, 3 bases at V and 2 bases at J, with 9 bases in the middle. Germline V gene data show CDR1 as SGDLS and CDR2 as YYNGEE.

The rearrangement uses TRBV10-3 and TRBJ2-3, with 10 bases aligning to TRBD2. With 6 bases clipped from V and 0 bases from J, the junction kept 3 bases outside the gene matches. The CDR3 contains 15 residues. From germline, CDR1 is ENHRY and CDR2 SYGVKD. Here the CDR3 DNA reads TGTGCCATCAGGCGACTAGCGGGCAGCACAGATACGCAGTATTTT. Amino acids: CAIRRLAGSTDTQYF.

The DNA for the CDR3 is TGTGCCAGCAGCTTCCGCGGGGGCTACGAGCAGTACTTC. It is translated as CASSFRGGYEQYF. This chain uses TRBV5-6 with TRBJ2-7; TRBD2 matches at 7 bases. Germline V CDR1 and CDR2: SGHDT, YYEEEE. The J segment lost 3 bases and the V segment lost 2 bases, leaving 2 bases of the junction unmatched. This CDR3 comprises 13 residues.